This entry lists 17 T cell receptor beta chains sequenced from one sample in a study of response to subunit inactivated influenza vaccine. Each CDR3 protein is one row after TCRdb ran MiXCR on the RT-PCR reads. The sample records about 540,000 distinct CDR3 sequences, around 21% being singletons. The sample was also linked to a second study, of T cells expressing NK-cell markers. In that study: A 5'RACE template switching approach incorporating UMIs was used to make TCR beta cDNA.

The sequencing here drew on CD4+ T cells sorted from PBMCs, taken 12 days after vaccination. The receptors were gathered from a man aged 45-60 years who received an inactivated influenza vaccine.

The CDR3 reads CASSLLNQGPGELFF. CDR3 nucleotide sequence: TGTGCCAGCAGCTTATTGAATCAGGGGCCCGGGGAGCTGTTTTTT. The gene calls are TRBV7-9 and TRBJ2-2; D is perhaps TRBD1 (6 bases). The CDR3 extends over 15 amino acids. Trimming stripped 2 bases from V and 6 bases from J, with 13 bases between. Germline CDR1 SEHNR, CDR2 FQNEAQ (reference sequence).

This clonotype was seen more than once but under ten times. The CDR3 DNA is TGTGCCAGCAGCTTAGGTTTAGGGGTCCTCACAGATACGCAGTATTTT. Translated: CASSLGLGVLTDTQYF. The chain is built from TRBV11-2 and TRBJ2-3, with a weak D call TRBD1 (5 bases). Germline V gives CDR1 SGHAT, CDR2 FQNNGV. The CDR3 is 16 amino acids. Trimming pared 1 base from V and 2 bases from J, leaving 13 bases between. Full variable domain (missing parts from reference TRBV11-2 and TRBJ2-3): EAGVAQSPRYKIIEKRQSVAFWCNPISGHATLYWYQQILGQGPKLLIQFQNNGVVDDSQLPKDRFSAERLKGVDSTLKIQPAKLEDSAVYLCASSLGLGVLTDTQYFGPGTRLTVL.

In this sample, this clonotype turned up a few times. The V call is TRBV7-9, the J call TRBJ2-1; 9 bases are shared with TRBD2. The CDR3 loop spans 15 amino acids. Germline CDR1 reads SEHNR; CDR2 reads FQNEAQ (reference sequence). V was clipped by 7 bases and J by 4 bases; unmatched bases: 8. The CDR3 DNA sequence: TGTGCCAGCAAGGTCACGACTAGCGGATACAATGAGCAGTTCTTC. Protein product: CASKVTTSGYNEQFF.

The table lists this clonotype with a few counts. The J gene is TRBJ1-5, the V gene TRBV12-3 or TRBV12-4; 9 bases agree with TRBD1. The CDR3 contains 16 residues. J gave up 2 bases and V 5 bases, and 7 bases lay outside the gene matches. CDR3: CASSHTGGAGNQPQHF. CDR3 bases: TGTGCCAGCAGTCATACAGGGGGCGCAGGCAATCAGCCCCAGCATTTT.

The chain recombines TRBV28 with TRBJ2-1; D gene ambiguous. CDR3 length: 14 amino acids. Germline V gene data show CDR1 as MDHEN and CDR2 as SYDVKM. V lost 6 bases and J 4 bases, leaving 13 bases between the germline ends. The CDR3 region is CASRAIGSYNEQFF. DNA of the CDR3: TGTGCCAGCAGGGCCATCGGAAGTTACAATGAGCAGTTCTTC.

The chain recombines TRBV5-1 with TRBJ2-1; TRBD2 might be the D (6 bases). The germline V gene encodes CDR1 SGHRS and CDR2 YFSETQ. The CDR3 consists of 15 residues. V gave up 4 bases and J gave up 0 bases, with 11 bases separating them. The CDR3 region has the DNA TGCGCCAGCAGCAAGGACGGGGGCTCCTACAATGAGCAGTTCTTC. It specifies CASSKDGGSYNEQFF.

This clonotype was seen only a few times. In DNA form, the CDR3 reads TGTGCCAGCAGCCCGACACTAGCGGGAGTTTCCTACAATGAGCAGTTCTTC. Residues: CASSPTLAGVSYNEQFF. This chain joins TRBV7-2 and TRBJ2-1, with 11 bases aligning to TRBD2. J gave up 1 base and V 5 bases, and 7 bases lay outside the gene matches. The CDR3 runs to 17 residues. Germline CDR1 SGHTA, CDR2 FQGNSA. Combining the CDR3 with reference TRBV7-2 and TRBJ2-1 gives the whole variable domain GAGVSQSPSNKVTEKGKDVELRCDPISGHTALYWYRQSLGQGLEFLIYFQGNSAPDKSGLPSDRFSAERTGGSVSTLTIQRTQQEDSAVYLCASSPTLAGVSYNEQFFGPGTRLTVL.

This clonotype was seen just once. V is TRBV24-1 and J is TRBJ2-3; the D call may be TRBD1 or TRBD2 (5 bases each). The CDR3 consists of 12 residues. Trimming stripped 5 bases from V and 7 bases from J, with 9 bases between. Germline V gives CDR1 KGHDR, CDR2 SFDVKD. In DNA form, the CDR3 reads TGTGCCACCAGTGGAGGGGTATATACGCAGTATTTT. It yields the protein CATSGGVYTQYF.

This clonotype was seen many times. This clone may be a read error of a much larger clone one base away. The chain carries TRBV12-3 or TRBV12-4 and TRBJ2-1, with D perhaps matching TRBD1 or TRBD2 (5 bases each). The CDR3 consists of 14 residues. Trimming pared 6 bases from V and 6 bases from J, leaving 15 bases between. CDR3 residues: CASRPGRKSNEQFF. DNA of the CDR3: TGTGCCAGCAGACCGGGACGGAAGAGCAATGAGCAGTTCTTC.

The rearrangement uses TRBV25-1 and TRBJ2-5; maybe TRBD1 (6 bases). The CDR3 is made up of 14 amino acids. The V gene's germline CDR1 is MGHDK and CDR2 SYGVNS. The V end lost 3 bases, the J end lost 2 bases, and 10 bases lay between the germline ends. The CDR3 spells CASSEHREQETQYF. The CDR3 nucleotides are TGTGCCAGCAGTGAGCACAGGGAGCAAGAGACCCAGTACTTC.

The J gene is TRBJ2-1, the V gene TRBV12-3 or TRBV12-4; D is perhaps TRBD2 (5 bases). This CDR3 has 15 residues. V lost 5 bases, J lost 4 bases, and 15 bases lay in between. CDR3 bases: TGTGCCAGCAGTGACGGCGGGCCGTTGTACAATGAGCAGTTCTTC. Translating it yields CASSDGGPLYNEQFF.

The V and J genes are TRBV4-2 and TRBJ1-4; no definite D call. The CDR3 contains 15 residues. Trimming cost V 3 bases and J 3 bases, with 11 bases left between them. From germline, CDR1 is LGHNA and CDR2 YNFKEQ. Here the CDR3 reads CASSQDVGANEKLFF. CDR3 sequence (DNA): TGTGCCAGCAGCCAGGACGTGGGAGCTAATGAAAAACTGTTTTTT.

This sequence joins TRBV6-2 or TRBV6-3 and TRBJ2-1; 7 bases fit TRBD2. Germline CDR1 and CDR2: MNHEY and SVGEGT. CDR3 length equals 14 residues. The V segment lost 5 bases and the J segment 3 bases; nucleotides outside the gene matches: 4. This chain's CDR3 is CASSGGGNYNEQFF. The CDR3 nucleotides read TGTGCCAGCAGTGGCGGGGGAAACTACAATGAGCAGTTCTTC.

This chain uses TRBV20-1 with TRBJ2-7, with TRBD2 matching over 13 bases. Germline CDR1 is DFQATT and CDR2 is SNEGSKA (reference sequence). The CDR3 runs 16 residues. J gave up 8 bases and V 5 bases, and 15 bases lay outside the gene matches. CDR3 coding DNA: TGCAGTGCTTTTATCGGGACTAGCGGGGCCCCCGGGCAGCAGTACTTC. It codes for CSAFIGTSGAPGQQYF.

In its sample, this clonotype was seen a few times. The gene calls are TRBV12-3 or TRBV12-4 and TRBJ2-7, with 7 bases aligning to TRBD1. The J segment lost 0 bases and the V segment lost 5 bases, leaving 7 bases of the junction unmatched. This CDR3 is built from 15 residues. This CDR3 is CASSPPGQSSYEQYF. The DNA for the CDR3 is TGTGCCAGCAGTCCCCCGGGACAGAGCTCCTACGAGCAGTACTTC.

The chain links TRBV20-1 to TRBJ1-2; 9 positions agree with TRBD1. The length of the CDR3 is 13 residues. The germline V gene has CDR1 DFQATT and CDR2 SNEGSKA (reference sequence). J gave up 4 bases and V 5 bases, and 5 bases lay outside the gene matches. The CDR3 region has the DNA TGCAGTGCTTCGGACAGGGGAGGCTATGGCTACACCTTC. Amino acids: CSASDRGGYGYTF.

This chain uses TRBV12-3 or TRBV12-4 with TRBJ2-3; no definite D call. The ends were cut back, 5 bases at V and 6 bases at J, with 15 bases in the middle. The CDR3 covers 14 residues. The CDR3 region is CASSMGITGDTQYF. The CDR3 DNA reads TGTGCCAGCAGTATGGGGATCACCGGGGATACGCAGTATTTT.